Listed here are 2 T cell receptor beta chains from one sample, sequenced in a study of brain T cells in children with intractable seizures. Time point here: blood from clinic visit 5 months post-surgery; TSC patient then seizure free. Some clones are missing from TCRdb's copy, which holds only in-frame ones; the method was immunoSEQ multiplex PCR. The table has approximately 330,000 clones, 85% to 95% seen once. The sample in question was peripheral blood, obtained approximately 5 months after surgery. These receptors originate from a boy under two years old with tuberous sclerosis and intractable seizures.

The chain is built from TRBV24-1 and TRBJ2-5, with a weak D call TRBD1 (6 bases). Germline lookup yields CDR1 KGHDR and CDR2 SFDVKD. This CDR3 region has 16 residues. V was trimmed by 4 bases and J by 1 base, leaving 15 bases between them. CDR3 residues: CATSDFDRSSQETQYF. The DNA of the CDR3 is TGTGCCACCAGTGACTTCGACAGGTCTAGCCAAGAGACCCAGTACTTC.

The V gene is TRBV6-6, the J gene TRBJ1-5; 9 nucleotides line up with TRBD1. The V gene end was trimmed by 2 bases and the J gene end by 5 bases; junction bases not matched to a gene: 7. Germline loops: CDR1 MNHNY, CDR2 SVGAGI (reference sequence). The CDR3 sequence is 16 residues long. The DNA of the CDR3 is TGTGCCAGCAGTTACGTTCGGACAGGGGTTGATCAGCCCCAGCATTTT. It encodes CASSYVRTGVDQPQHF.